This T cell receptor (beta chain) came from a study of blood T cell repertoires in COVID-19. At the level of the study: The cDNA or gDNA used as material had been derived from T cells, B-cell-depleted T cells, or PBMCs.

Sequencing used immunoSEQ multiplex PCR; TCRdb keeps in-frame clones, though not all of them. This table holds 170,000 or so clones, 85% to 90% found once. This CDR3 comprises 17 residues. V was clipped by 8 bases and J by 4 bases, with 21 bases between them. V is TRBV23-1 and J is TRBJ1-6, with a weak D call TRBD1 (6 bases). TRBV23-1 is an ORF, and what it does is uncertain. Specimen: peripheral blood. The receptor was derived from a man in his sixties with COVID-19, enrolled during active disease. The CDR3 here is CASPVKINRAYNSPLHF. CDR3 DNA: TGCGCCAGCCCAGTCAAGATTAACAGGGCTTATAATTCACCCCTCCACTTT.